Listed below are T cell receptor beta chains from one sample, sequenced in a study of beta chain features in type 1 diabetes. Profiling relied on immunoSEQ multiplex PCR, and the TCRdb table lists in-frame clones only, not all of them. The profile covers 400,000 to 600,000 clones, with approximately 28% appearing a single time and around 0.065% taken by the ten largest. Sequencing input: naive CD4+ T cells from blood. These receptors originate from a man between 18 and 35 years old in good health. Both conserved end residues are part of each CDR3. Each record gives: J gene, D gene, V gene, clone size, CDR3 protein, CDR3 DNA. The D gene is left open where the match is weak. Size values are once, few and many counts, or a class for expanded clones, and some rows have none.

j_call: TRBJ1-1
d_call: -
v_call: TRBV30
clone_size: -
cdr3_aa: CAWRIGMNTEAFF
cdr3_nt: TGTGCCTGGAGAATTGGGATGAACACTGAAGCTTTCTTT

j_call: TRBJ2-1
d_call: -
v_call: TRBV9
clone_size: few
cdr3_aa: CASTDYLSSYNEQFF
cdr3_nt: TGTGCCAGCACAGACTACCTGAGCTCCTACAATGAGCAGTTCTTC

j_call: TRBJ2-7
d_call: -
v_call: TRBV20-1
clone_size: -
cdr3_aa: CSVAFSYEQYF
cdr3_nt: TGCAGTGTAGCGTTTTCCTACGAGCAGTACTTC

j_call: TRBJ2-7
d_call: TRBD2
v_call: TRBV5-4
clone_size: -
cdr3_aa: CASSNGLAGHYEQYF
cdr3_nt: TGTGCCAGCAGCAATGGACTAGCGGGCCACTACGAGCAGTACTTC

j_call: TRBJ2-7
d_call: -
v_call: TRBV18
clone_size: few
cdr3_aa: CASSSLRGYEQYF
cdr3_nt: TGTGCCAGCTCTTCCCTTCGGGGCTACGAGCAGTACTTC

j_call: TRBJ2-7
d_call: TRBD1
v_call: TRBV10-3
clone_size: -
cdr3_aa: CAISKGQTNEQYF
cdr3_nt: TGTGCCATCAGTAAGGGACAGACCAACGAGCAGTACTTC

j_call: TRBJ2-5
d_call: TRBD2
v_call: TRBV19
clone_size: few
cdr3_aa: CASSSLAGETQYF
cdr3_nt: TGTGCCAGTAGTAGTCTAGCGGGAGAGACCCAGTACTTC

j_call: TRBJ2-2
d_call: -
v_call: TRBV6-5
clone_size: -
cdr3_aa: CASSPGTTSGELFF
cdr3_nt: TGTGCCAGCAGCCCCGGGACAACGAGCGGGGAGCTGTTTTTT

j_call: TRBJ2-1
d_call: TRBD2
v_call: TRBV29-1
clone_size: few
cdr3_aa: CSVLTSGFNEQFF
cdr3_nt: TGCAGCGTCCTGACTAGCGGTTTCAATGAGCAGTTCTTC

j_call: TRBJ2-1
d_call: TRBD1
v_call: TRBV29-1
clone_size: few
cdr3_aa: CSGGPGQGHNEQFF
cdr3_nt: TGCAGCGGCGGCCCGGGACAGGGACACAATGAGCAGTTCTTC

j_call: TRBJ2-1
d_call: TRBD1
v_call: TRBV6-1
clone_size: -
cdr3_aa: CASRTPGQGINEQFF
cdr3_nt: TGTGCCAGCAGGACCCCGGGACAGGGAATCAATGAGCAGTTCTTC

j_call: TRBJ2-3
d_call: -
v_call: TRBV29-1
clone_size: -
cdr3_aa: CSVEGAQGTDTQYF
cdr3_nt: TGCAGCGTTGAAGGGGCGCAAGGCACAGATACGCAGTATTTT

j_call: TRBJ2-3
d_call: -
v_call: TRBV9
clone_size: -
cdr3_aa: CASSVAPRDTQYF
cdr3_nt: TGTGCCAGCAGCGTAGCCCCTAGAGATACGCAGTATTTT

j_call: TRBJ2-3
d_call: -
v_call: TRBV6-1
clone_size: -
cdr3_aa: CASKRDAVDTQYF
cdr3_nt: TGTGCCAGCAAACGGGACGCGGTAGATACGCAGTATTTT

j_call: TRBJ1-1
d_call: -
v_call: TRBV14
clone_size: -
cdr3_aa: CASTSQGYTEAFF
cdr3_nt: TGTGCCAGCACCTCACAGGGTTACACTGAAGCTTTCTTT

j_call: TRBJ1-2
d_call: -
v_call: TRBV4-1
clone_size: few
cdr3_aa: CASSQQLANYGYTF
cdr3_nt: TGCGCCAGCAGCCAACAGCTGGCCAACTATGGCTACACCTTC

j_call: TRBJ2-7
d_call: -
v_call: TRBV27
clone_size: -
cdr3_aa: CASSSFGEQYF
cdr3_nt: TGTGCCAGCAGTTCCTTCGGCGAGCAGTACTTC

j_call: TRBJ2-3
d_call: -
v_call: TRBV4-3
clone_size: -
cdr3_aa: CASSQEGAKRDTQYF
cdr3_nt: TGCGCCAGCAGCCAAGAAGGCGCGAAGCGGGATACGCAGTATTTT

j_call: TRBJ2-5
d_call: -
v_call: TRBV28
clone_size: -
cdr3_aa: CASSLAGKETQYF
cdr3_nt: TGTGCCAGCAGTTTGGCGGGTAAAGAGACCCAGTACTTC

j_call: TRBJ1-4
d_call: -
v_call: TRBV25-1
clone_size: few
cdr3_aa: CASSEYRGSEKLFF
cdr3_nt: TGTGCCAGCAGTGAATATAGAGGGTCAGAAAAACTGTTTTTT

j_call: TRBJ2-1
d_call: TRBD2
v_call: TRBV9
clone_size: -
cdr3_aa: CASSFSGRSSYNEQFF
cdr3_nt: TGTGCCAGCAGCTTTAGCGGGAGGAGCTCCTACAATGAGCAGTTCTTC

j_call: TRBJ1-1
d_call: -
v_call: TRBV7-2
clone_size: -
cdr3_aa: CASSLVFWTEAFF
cdr3_nt: TGTGCCAGCAGCTTAGTCTTTTGGACTGAAGCTTTCTTT

j_call: TRBJ1-2
d_call: -
v_call: TRBV30
clone_size: -
cdr3_aa: CAWSVGPLRRYTF
cdr3_nt: TGTGCCTGGAGTGTAGGCCCCCTGAGGCGCTACACCTTC

j_call: TRBJ1-1
d_call: -
v_call: TRBV30
clone_size: -
cdr3_aa: CAWGLILNTEAFF
cdr3_nt: TGTGCCTGGGGGCTTATCTTGAACACTGAAGCTTTCTTT

j_call: TRBJ1-1
d_call: -
v_call: TRBV29-1
clone_size: -
cdr3_aa: CSVGRGGTEAFF
cdr3_nt: TGCAGCGTTGGTAGAGGCGGCACTGAAGCTTTCTTT

j_call: TRBJ2-7
d_call: -
v_call: TRBV29-1
clone_size: -
cdr3_aa: CSVAQTYEQYF
cdr3_nt: TGCAGCGTTGCTCAAACCTACGAGCAGTACTTC

j_call: TRBJ2-5
d_call: -
v_call: TRBV5-1
clone_size: few
cdr3_aa: CASSFKPGLQETQYF
cdr3_nt: TGCGCCAGCAGCTTTAAACCGGGACTCCAAGAGACCCAGTACTTC

j_call: TRBJ2-3
d_call: -
v_call: TRBV5-1
clone_size: -
cdr3_aa: CASSGPAQDTQYF
cdr3_nt: TGCGCCAGCAGCGGTCCAGCCCAAGATACGCAGTATTTT

j_call: TRBJ2-7
d_call: -
v_call: TRBV20-1
clone_size: -
cdr3_aa: CSYRAAYEQYF
cdr3_nt: TGCAGTTACAGGGCCGCCTACGAGCAGTACTTC

j_call: TRBJ2-4
d_call: -
v_call: TRBV7-9
clone_size: few
cdr3_aa: CASSLAEGNIQYF
cdr3_nt: TGTGCCAGCAGCTTAGCTGAGGGGAACATTCAGTACTTC

j_call: TRBJ2-4
d_call: TRBD2
v_call: TRBV30
clone_size: -
cdr3_aa: CASRPSGGAKNIQYF
cdr3_nt: TGTGCCTCTCGCCCTAGCGGGGGAGCCAAAAACATTCAGTACTTC

j_call: TRBJ2-5
d_call: -
v_call: TRBV7-8
clone_size: -
cdr3_aa: CASSLWPGQETQYF
cdr3_nt: TGTGCCAGCAGCTTATGGCCAGGACAAGAGACCCAGTACTTC

j_call: TRBJ2-7
d_call: TRBD2
v_call: TRBV29-1
clone_size: -
cdr3_aa: CSVIGLAASYEQYF
cdr3_nt: TGCAGCGTAATCGGACTAGCGGCCTCCTACGAGCAGTACTTC

j_call: TRBJ2-3
d_call: -
v_call: TRBV30
clone_size: few
cdr3_aa: CAWKHTDTQYF
cdr3_nt: TGTGCCTGGAAGCACACAGATACGCAGTATTTT

j_call: TRBJ2-2
d_call: TRBD2
v_call: TRBV28
clone_size: -
cdr3_aa: CASSSYTSGRGYGELFF
cdr3_nt: TGTGCCAGCAGTTCCTATACTAGCGGGAGAGGGTACGGGGAGCTGTTTTTT

j_call: TRBJ2-7
d_call: TRBD1
v_call: TRBV29-1
clone_size: few
cdr3_aa: CSVENYGQGRDEQYF
cdr3_nt: TGCAGCGTTGAAAATTATGGACAGGGCCGTGACGAGCAGTACTTC

j_call: TRBJ2-7
d_call: -
v_call: TRBV10-3
clone_size: -
cdr3_aa: CAISVDKSSYEQYF
cdr3_nt: TGTGCCATCAGTGTAGACAAATCCAGCTACGAGCAGTACTTC

j_call: TRBJ2-7
d_call: TRBD1
v_call: TRBV28
clone_size: -
cdr3_aa: CASSTTGGSVYEQYF
cdr3_nt: TGTGCCAGCAGTACGACAGGGGGCAGCGTCTACGAGCAGTACTTC

j_call: TRBJ1-2
d_call: -
v_call: TRBV5-4
clone_size: -
cdr3_aa: CASRDGRALYGYTF
cdr3_nt: TGTGCCAGCAGAGATGGACGGGCGCTATATGGCTACACCTTC

j_call: TRBJ2-7
d_call: -
v_call: TRBV4-1
clone_size: -
cdr3_aa: CASSQVEYGARDEQYF
cdr3_nt: TGCGCCAGCAGCCAAGTCGAATATGGGGCGCGGGACGAGCAGTACTTC

j_call: TRBJ1-2
d_call: -
v_call: TRBV11-2
clone_size: once
cdr3_aa: CASSFARSLGYTF
cdr3_nt: TGTGCCAGCAGCTTTGCCAGGTCGCTTGGCTACACCTTC

j_call: TRBJ2-5
d_call: TRBD1
v_call: TRBV30
clone_size: few
cdr3_aa: CAWRTGTGGYETQYF
cdr3_nt: TGTGCCTGGAGGACCGGGACAGGGGGCTATGAGACCCAGTACTTC

j_call: TRBJ2-5
d_call: TRBD2
v_call: TRBV27
clone_size: -
cdr3_aa: CASSRRPFLAGLQETQYF
cdr3_nt: TGTGCCAGCAGCCGGCGCCCTTTCCTAGCGGGACTACAAGAGACCCAGTACTTC

j_call: TRBJ2-1
d_call: TRBD2
v_call: TRBV7-9
clone_size: -
cdr3_aa: CASSSVAGIQYNEQFF
cdr3_nt: TGTGCCAGCAGCTCGGTAGCGGGAATACAATACAATGAGCAGTTCTTC

j_call: TRBJ2-1
d_call: TRBD2
v_call: TRBV9
clone_size: -
cdr3_aa: CASSVGGAGLPNEQFF
cdr3_nt: TGTGCCAGCAGCGTAGGCGGAGCGGGACTACCCAATGAGCAGTTCTTC

j_call: TRBJ1-5
d_call: -
v_call: TRBV4-3
clone_size: -
cdr3_aa: CASSQDQLLGPQHF
cdr3_nt: TGCGCCAGCAGCCAAGATCAGCTCTTAGGGCCCCAGCATTTT

j_call: TRBJ2-5
d_call: -
v_call: TRBV18
clone_size: -
cdr3_aa: CASSPPTGETQYF
cdr3_nt: TGTGCCAGCTCACCACCGACCGGAGAGACCCAGTACTTC

j_call: TRBJ2-1
d_call: -
v_call: TRBV18
clone_size: few
cdr3_aa: CASSEGGPSYNEQFF
cdr3_nt: TGTGCCAGCTCAGAGGGGGGGCCCAGCTACAATGAGCAGTTCTTC

j_call: TRBJ1-2
d_call: -
v_call: TRBV11-2
clone_size: -
cdr3_aa: CASSLAGNYGYTF
cdr3_nt: TGTGCCAGCAGCTTAGCGGGGAACTATGGCTACACCTTC

j_call: TRBJ1-1
d_call: -
v_call: TRBV10-3
clone_size: -
cdr3_aa: CAICGDLNTEAFF
cdr3_nt: TGTGCCATCTGCGGTGACTTGAACACTGAAGCTTTCTTT

j_call: TRBJ1-1
d_call: -
v_call: TRBV12-5
clone_size: -
cdr3_aa: CASGQPGAEAFF
cdr3_nt: TGTGCTAGTGGCCAACCGGGGGCTGAAGCTTTCTTT

j_call: TRBJ2-1
d_call: TRBD2
v_call: TRBV29-1
clone_size: -
cdr3_aa: CSVLSLAGDQFF
cdr3_nt: TGCAGCGTCCTGTCCCTAGCGGGAGATCAGTTCTTC

j_call: TRBJ2-5
d_call: -
v_call: TRBV20-1
clone_size: few
cdr3_aa: CSARAVETQYF
cdr3_nt: TGCAGTGCTCGGGCCGTGGAGACCCAGTACTTC